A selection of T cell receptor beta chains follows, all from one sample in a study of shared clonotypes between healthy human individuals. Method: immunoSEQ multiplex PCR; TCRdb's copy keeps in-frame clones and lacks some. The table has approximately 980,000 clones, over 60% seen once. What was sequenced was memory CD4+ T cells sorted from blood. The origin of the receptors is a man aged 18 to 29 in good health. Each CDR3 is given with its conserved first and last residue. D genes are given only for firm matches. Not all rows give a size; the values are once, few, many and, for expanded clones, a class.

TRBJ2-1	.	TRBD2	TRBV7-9	TGTGCCAGCAGCTTATCTAGACTAGCGGTGAACAATGAGCAGTTCTTC	CASSLSRLAVNNEQFF
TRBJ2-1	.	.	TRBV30	TGTGCCTGGACCACCGGAGGAGGGTACAATGAGCAGTTCTTC	CAWTTGGGYNEQFF
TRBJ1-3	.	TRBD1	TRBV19	TGTGCCAGTAGGCCTTTAACAGGGGGCTCTGGAAACACCATATATTTT	CASRPLTGGSGNTIYF
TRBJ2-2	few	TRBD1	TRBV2	TGTGCCAGCAGTGGACAGGGGGCGGAGTACGGCACCGGGGAGCTGTTTTTT	CASSGQGAEYGTGELFF
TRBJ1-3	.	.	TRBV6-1	TGTGCCAGCAGTTTGATGGCAGCTTCTGGAAACACCATATATTTT	CASSLMAASGNTIYF
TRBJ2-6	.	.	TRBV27	TGTGCCAGCAGTTTCCCCGGGGCCAACGTCCTGACTTTC	CASSFPGANVLTF
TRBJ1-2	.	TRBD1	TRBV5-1	TGCGCCAGCAGCTCCAGGACGGGACAGGGAAAAGGCTACACCTTC	CASSSRTGQGKGYTF
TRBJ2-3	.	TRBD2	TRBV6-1	TGTGCCAGCAGTGAAGCTAGCGGGAGGGGTACGCAGTATTTT	CASSEASGRGTQYF
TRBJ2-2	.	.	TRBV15	TGTGCCACCAGCAGGGCCTCACCCGGGGAGCTGTTTTTT	CATSRASPGELFF
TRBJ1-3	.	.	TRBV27	TGTGCCAGCAGTTTTAATTCGGACTTTCTTTCGGAATACCCCCCTGGAAACACCATATATTTT	CASSFNSDFLSEYPPGNTIYF
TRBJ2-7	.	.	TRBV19	TGTGCCAGTAGTAGCGTGGGGACATCGGGATCGAGCGAGCAGTACTTC	CASSSVGTSGSSEQYF
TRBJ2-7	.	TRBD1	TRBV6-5	TGTGCCAGCAGACCCTCGGGACAGCCCAATGGGGAGCAGTACTTC	CASRPSGQPNGEQYF
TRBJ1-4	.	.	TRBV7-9	TGTGCCAGCAGCCTACGGGCCTATGAGGCGGAAAAACTGTTTTTT	CASSLRAYEAEKLFF
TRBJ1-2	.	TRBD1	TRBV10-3	TGTGCCATCAGTGAGGCTGACAGGGGGCGAGTCTATGGCTACACCTTC	CAISEADRGRVYGYTF
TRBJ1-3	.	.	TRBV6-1	TGTGCCAGCACCATCGGGACCTTCTCTGGAAACACCATATATTTT	CASTIGTFSGNTIYF
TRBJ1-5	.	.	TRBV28	TGTGCCAGCACTAGCATGGATCAGCCCCAGCATTTT	CASTSMDQPQHF
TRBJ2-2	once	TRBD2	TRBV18	TGTGCCAGCTCACCGAGAACTAGCGGGAGCACCGGGGAGCTGTTTTTT	CASSPRTSGSTGELFF
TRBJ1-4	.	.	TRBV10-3	TGTGCCATCAGGGAAGTGGGGGAAAAACTGTTTTTT	CAIREVGEKLFF
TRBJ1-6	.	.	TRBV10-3	TGTGCCATCAGTGAGTCGGCGGTAGGTAATTCACCCCTCCACTTT	CAISESAVGNSPLHF
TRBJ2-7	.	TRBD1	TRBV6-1	TGTGCCAGCTCCGCCGGGACAGGGGGCTTAGGGCAGTACTTC	CASSAGTGGLGQYF
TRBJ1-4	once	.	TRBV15	TGTGCCACCAGCAGAGACAGGACCACAACTAATGAAAAACTGTTTTTT	CATSRDRTTTNEKLFF
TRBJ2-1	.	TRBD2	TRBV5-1	TGCGCCAGCAGCTTGAAGGCGGGGGACCACAATGAGCAGTTCTTC	CASSLKAGDHNEQFF
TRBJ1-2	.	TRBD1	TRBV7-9	TGTGCCAGCAGCTTAGAGCGCTTCGGGACAGGCGACGGCTACACCTTC	CASSLERFGTGDGYTF
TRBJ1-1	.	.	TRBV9	TGTGCCAGCAGCGTAGCCGGGCGCGGCACTGAAGCTTTCTTT	CASSVAGRGTEAFF
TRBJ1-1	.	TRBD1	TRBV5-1	TGCGCCAGCAGCTCCTGGACAGGGGGGAACACTGAAGCTTTCTTT	CASSSWTGGNTEAFF
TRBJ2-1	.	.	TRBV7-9	TGTGCCAGCAGTTCCTCGGGGCAAGGGTTCTACAATGAGCAGTTCTTC	CASSSSGQGFYNEQFF
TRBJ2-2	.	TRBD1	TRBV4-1	TGCGCCAGCAGCCCCGATTTATTGACAGGGGCGAACACCGGGGAGCTGTTTTTT	CASSPDLLTGANTGELFF
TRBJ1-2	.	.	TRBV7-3	TGTGCCAGCAGCCCCTCGGCGGGCATTAACTATGGCTACACCTTC	CASSPSAGINYGYTF
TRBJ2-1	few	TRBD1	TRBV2	TGTGCCAGCAGTCGACAGGGGTCGGGATTAGGGGAGCAGTTCTTC	CASSRQGSGLGEQFF
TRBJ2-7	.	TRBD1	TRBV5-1	TGCGCCAGCAGCGTGTCCTCCGGGACAGGGAGCGGCGAGCAGTACTTC	CASSVSSGTGSGEQYF
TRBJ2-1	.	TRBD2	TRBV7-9	TGTGCCAGCAGCTTAGCGCAGGGAGCGGGAGGGCCATATGAGCAGTTCTTC	CASSLAQGAGGPYEQFF
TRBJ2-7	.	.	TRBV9	TGTGCCAGCAGCACCAATGAAAACCCCTACGAGCAGTACTTC	CASSTNENPYEQYF
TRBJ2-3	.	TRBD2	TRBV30	TGTGCCTGGAGTATCCAGGGAGGGGATACGCAGTATTTT	CAWSIQGGDTQYF
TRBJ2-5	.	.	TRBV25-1	TGTGCCAGCTCTCGGCTGACAACCACCCAAGAGACCCAGTACTTC	CASSRLTTTQETQYF
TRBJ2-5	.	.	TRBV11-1	TGTGCCAGCAGCCCGCCCGGGACACGAGAGACCCAGTACTTC	CASSPPGTRETQYF
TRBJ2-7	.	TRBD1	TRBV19	TGTGCCAGTAGTCACCGGGACAGGGGCTACGAGCAGTACTTC	CASSHRDRGYEQYF
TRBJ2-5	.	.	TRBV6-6	TGTGCCAGCAGTTATAACGGGGGTGGAGAGACCCAGTACTTC	CASSYNGGGETQYF
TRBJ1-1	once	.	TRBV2	TGTGCCAGCAGGCCGTTGGGGCCGAACACTGAAGCTTTCTTT	CASRPLGPNTEAFF
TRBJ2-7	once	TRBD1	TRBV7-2	TGTGCCAGCAGCTTAGTGCCAGGGGGATACGAGCAGTACTTC	CASSLVPGGYEQYF
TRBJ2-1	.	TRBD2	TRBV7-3	TGTGCCAGCAGCCCCGAGACTAGCGGCAGGAATGAGCAGTTCTTC	CASSPETSGRNEQFF
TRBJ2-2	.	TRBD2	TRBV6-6	TGTGCCAGCAGTACTAGCGGGAGGGACACCGGGGAGCTGTTTTTT	CASSTSGRDTGELFF
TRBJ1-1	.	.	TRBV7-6	TGTGCCAGCAGCTTACTAGGGGCGAACACTGAAGCTTTCTTT	CASSLLGANTEAFF
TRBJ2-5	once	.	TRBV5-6	TGTGCCAGCAGCCCAACCGGGACAAAGCAAGAGACCCAGTACTTC	CASSPTGTKQETQYF
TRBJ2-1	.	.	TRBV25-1	TGTGCCAGCATGGGGGTATCTAGCTCCTACAATGAGCAGTTCTTC	CASMGVSSSYNEQFF
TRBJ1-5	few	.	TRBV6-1	TGTGCCAGCAGCGTTCAGAGTTTAGGCAATCAGCCCCAGCATTTT	CASSVQSLGNQPQHF
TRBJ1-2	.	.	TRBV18	TGTGCCAGCTCACCTGGAGACTTCTATGGCTACACCTTC	CASSPGDFYGYTF
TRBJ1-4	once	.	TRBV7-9	TGTGCCAGCAGCTTCCCAGGGAGGGGCGCGAGAGAAAAACTGTTTTTT	CASSFPGRGAREKLFF
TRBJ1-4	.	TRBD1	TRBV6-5	TGTGCCAGCAGTTACGCGACAGGGCGGAACGAAAAACTGTTTTTT	CASSYATGRNEKLFF
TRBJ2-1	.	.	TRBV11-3	TGTGCCAGCAGCTCTAGTCGGTCCTACAATGAGCAGTTCTTC	CASSSSRSYNEQFF
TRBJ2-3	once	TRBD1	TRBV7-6	TGTGCCAGCAGCTTAGAGGGGACAGGGACAGATACGCAGTATTTT	CASSLEGTGTDTQYF
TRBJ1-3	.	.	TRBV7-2	TGTGCCAGCAGCTTAGGCGGGCCATTTGGGAACACCATATATTTT	CASSLGGPFGNTIYF
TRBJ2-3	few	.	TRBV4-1	TGCGCCAGCAGCCAAGCCAGGGGAGCACAGGATACGCAGTATTTT	CASSQARGAQDTQYF
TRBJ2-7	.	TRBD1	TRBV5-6	TGTGCCAGCAGCAAGACAGGGGCTGGGTACGAGCAGTACTTC	CASSKTGAGYEQYF
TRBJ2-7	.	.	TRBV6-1	TGTGCCAGCAGTGTCGTGGGAGAGACAACATACTACGAGCAGTACTTC	CASSVVGETTYYEQYF
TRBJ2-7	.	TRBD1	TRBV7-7	TGTGCTAGCAGCATATTGACAGGGGCCTACGAGCAGTACTTC	CASSILTGAYEQYF
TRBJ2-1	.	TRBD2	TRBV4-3	TGCGCCAGCAGCCAAGATCATTGGGGGACTAGTCAGTTCTTC	CASSQDHWGTSQFF
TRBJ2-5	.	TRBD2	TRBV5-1	TGCGCCAGCAGCAGTCCGGGGGGGCTTGTGGAGGAGACCCAGTACTTC	CASSSPGGLVEETQYF
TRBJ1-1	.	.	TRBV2	TGTGCCAGCAGTGTGGGGGGACTGAACACTGAAGCTTTCTTT	CASSVGGLNTEAFF
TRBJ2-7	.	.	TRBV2	TGTGCCAGCTGTGTCGACTACGAGCAGTACTTC	CASCVDYEQYF